The clone carrying this T cell receptor (beta chain) has only a few counts. This entry is derived from a study of neurological immune-mediated disorders. Healthy control samples came from blood bank volunteers in Maryland, USA. 2 million unsorted PBMCs were stored in RNAlater at -80 °C before RNA extraction. As for the cDNA, it was generated by 5'RACE with 10-nucleotide random UMIs. A single run covered 15-18 subjects with over 190 million TCR-beta sequences. TCRdb re-called the 5' RACE reads with MiXCR, one entry per CDR3 protein. The table has around 18,000 distinct CDR3 sequences, about a fifth seen once. CDR1 and CDR2 (germline): DFQATT, SNEGSKA (reference sequence). V lost 5 bases, J lost 2 bases, and 5 bases stayed unmatched. This CDR3 is 14 amino acids long.

Sequenced sample: PBMCs. The clonotype originates from a man between 45 and 60 years old in good health. The chain carries TRBV20-1 and TRBJ2-7; 11 nucleotides line up with TRBD2. In DNA, the CDR3 is TGCAGTGCTCTCGGGACTAGCGGTACCTACGAGCAGTACTTC. Its protein is CSALGTSGTYEQYF.